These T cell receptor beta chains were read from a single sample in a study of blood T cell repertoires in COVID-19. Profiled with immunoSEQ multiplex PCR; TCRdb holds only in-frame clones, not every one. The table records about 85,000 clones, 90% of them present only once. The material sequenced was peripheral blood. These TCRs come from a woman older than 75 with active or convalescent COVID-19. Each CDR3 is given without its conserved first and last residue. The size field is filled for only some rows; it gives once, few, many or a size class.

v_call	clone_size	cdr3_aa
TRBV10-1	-	ASSFGQSYEQY
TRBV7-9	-	ASSPPSADTQY
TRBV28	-	ASSFGGEGYNEQF
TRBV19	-	ASSTTTGGGYT
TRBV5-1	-	ASSFPGQNTEAF
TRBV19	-	ASSIRGGYEQY
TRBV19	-	ASSPGRLGLAGGAYNEQF
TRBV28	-	ASTPKRNRVRGSSYNSPLH
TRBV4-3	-	ASSQDLGFGKTEAF
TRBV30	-	AWEGQGNSPLH
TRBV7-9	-	ASSTGTDNSPLH
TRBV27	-	ASSYHRVYNEQF
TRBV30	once	ASDRGQHQPQH
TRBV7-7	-	ASSHGTGQSSDTQY
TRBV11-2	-	ASSLGQGFIGTDTQY
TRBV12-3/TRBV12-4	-	ASSLLAAETQY
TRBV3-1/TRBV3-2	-	ASSQADRGVYGYT
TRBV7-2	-	ASSLTSGTTYNEQF
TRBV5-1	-	ASSWGQVTGELF
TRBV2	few	ASREGLRSLRQPQH
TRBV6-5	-	ASSYPGNQPQH
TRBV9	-	ASSPTLGGTDTQY
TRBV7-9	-	ASSPPASSYNEQF
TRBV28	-	ATDREVEGYT
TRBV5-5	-	ASSFSANTGELF
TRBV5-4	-	ASSYRDRVGGYT
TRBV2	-	ASSPYKTSGSYNEQF
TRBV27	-	ASSLSPRGSYEQY
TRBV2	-	ASREQGPNEKLF
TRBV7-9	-	ASSTGYTIY
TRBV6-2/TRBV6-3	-	ASSYTSGNTIY
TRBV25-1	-	ASSATGEIVETQY
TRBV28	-	ASWDRHGEKLF
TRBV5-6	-	ASSLGLGVRVHYEQY
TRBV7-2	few	ASSWGMGNQPQH
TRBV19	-	ASSSQLAWTV
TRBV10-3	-	AISESGGSGTEAF
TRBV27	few	ASSQNRAASNYGYT
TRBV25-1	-	ASSDPGTSGRRGEQF
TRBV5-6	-	ASSLAGQGQETQY
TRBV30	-	AWSDRTYGYT
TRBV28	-	ASSLGPNNEQF
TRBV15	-	ATSRDGVGRVGTEAF
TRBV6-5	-	ASSRQAGGAYEQY
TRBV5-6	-	ASSSNRASYNEQF
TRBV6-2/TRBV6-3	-	ASSFRSGRARDEQF
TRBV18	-	ASSPSEGEGYT
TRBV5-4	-	ASSLVLTGSDEQF